This T cell receptor beta chain was profiled in a study of glioma-infiltrating T cells after dendritic cell vaccination. Study as a whole: Glioblastoma patients came from Phase I and II dendritic cell vaccination trials.

Per germline, CDR1 MDHEN and CDR2 SYDVKM. J was trimmed by 8 bases and V by 5 bases; bases with no gene match: 10. The CDR3 length is 14 residues. With respect to this clone: What it recognizes is unknown.

The immunoSEQ assay amplified TCRB CDR3 from up to roughly 2 ug DNA. The primer mix had 60 V beta and 13 J beta primers. Produced via immunoSEQ multiplex PCR; TCRdb's table is partial and in-frame only. The repertoire consists of over 80,000 clones, with around 90% occurring once and the leading ten covering approximately 2.9%. Study-wide findings and caveats: Estimated pretreatment TIL content predicted outcome after dendritic cell vaccination.

This TCR derives from a human donor with glioblastoma. The sample in question was blood, obtained before dendritic cell vaccination. The rearrangement uses TRBV28 and TRBJ1-2; 8 bases match TRBD1. CDR3 in amino acids: CASSLTDRALGYTF. DNA for the CDR3: TGTGCCAGCAGTCTTACGGACAGGGCTCTCGGCTACACCTTC.